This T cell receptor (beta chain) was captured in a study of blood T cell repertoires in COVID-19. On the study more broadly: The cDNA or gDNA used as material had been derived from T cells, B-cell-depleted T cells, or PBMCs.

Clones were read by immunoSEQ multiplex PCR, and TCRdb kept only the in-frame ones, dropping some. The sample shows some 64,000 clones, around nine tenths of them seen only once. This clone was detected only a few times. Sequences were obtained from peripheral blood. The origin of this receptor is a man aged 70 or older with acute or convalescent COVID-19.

The DNA of the CDR3 is TGTGCCAGCAGCCACGTTACCCACAGGGCCGACATCTCCGGCGTCTACACCTTC. Protein product: CASSHVTHRADISGVYTF. The V call is TRBV3-1 (or the pseudogene TRBV3-2), the J call TRBJ1-2, with D perhaps matching TRBD1 (6 bases). The CDR3 has 18 amino acids. V was pared by 3 bases and J by 10 bases, with 30 bases between. CDR1 and CDR2 (germline): LGHDT, YNNKEL (reference sequence).